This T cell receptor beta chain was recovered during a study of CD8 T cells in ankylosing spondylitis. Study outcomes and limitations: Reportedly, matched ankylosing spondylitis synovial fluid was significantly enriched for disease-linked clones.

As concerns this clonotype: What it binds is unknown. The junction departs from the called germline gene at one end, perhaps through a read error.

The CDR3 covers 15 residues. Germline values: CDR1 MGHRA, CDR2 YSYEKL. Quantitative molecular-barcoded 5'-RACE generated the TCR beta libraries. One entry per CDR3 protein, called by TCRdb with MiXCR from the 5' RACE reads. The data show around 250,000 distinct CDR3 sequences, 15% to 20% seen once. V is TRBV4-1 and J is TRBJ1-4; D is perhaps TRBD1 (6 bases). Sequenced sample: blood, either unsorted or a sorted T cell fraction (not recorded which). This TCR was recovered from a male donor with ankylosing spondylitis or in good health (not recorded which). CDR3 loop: CAGSQERDTGRKLFF. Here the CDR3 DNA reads TGCGCCGGCAGCCAAGAAAGGGACACCGGTAGAAAACTGTTTTTT.